Shown below are 18 T cell receptor beta chains from a single sample sequenced in a study of Graves' ophthalmopathy and Graves' hyperthyroidism. The sequenced template was RNA, covering the TCR beta CDR3 region. Scientists carried out first-round RT-PCR using HTBI primers and then a second-round multiplex PCR. TCRdb re-called the multiplex PCR reads with MiXCR, one entry per CDR3 protein. The sample lists about 380,000 distinct CDR3 sequences; just over 15% were seen once. Sequencing used peripheral blood. The receptor set was obtained from a woman aged 18-29 years with stable Graves' hyperthyroidism.

The chain links TRBV28 to TRBJ2-7; 7 bases are shared with TRBD1. The CDR3 spans 15 residues. Germline-derived CDR1 and CDR2 are MDHEN and SYDVKM. V trimming: 2 bases; J trimming: 3 bases; junction bases outside the gene matches: 7. The CDR3 spells CASSLDIDRVYEQYF. The DNA for the CDR3 is TGTGCCAGCAGTTTAGATATTGACAGGGTCTACGAGCAGTACTTC.

The chain carries TRBV4-1 and TRBJ1-1, with no clear D. The CDR3 is 13 amino acids. The V and J ends lost 1 base and 4 bases respectively, with 7 bases between them. Per the germline V gene, CDR1 is MGHRA and CDR2 is YSYEKL. The CDR3: CASSQGEPTEAFF. The CDR3 region has the DNA TGCGCCAGCAGCCAAGGGGAGCCCACTGAAGCTTTCTTT.

This clonotype was detected only a few times. A read error may explain this, as a much larger clone is one base away. V and J are TRBV5-1 and TRBJ2-7; weak D call: TRBD2 (7 bases). The CDR3 has 13 amino acids. The germline V gene has CDR1 SGHRS and CDR2 YFSETQ. The CDR3 DNA is TGCGCCAGCAGCTTGGACAGGGACTACGGGCAGTACTTC. Translated, it gives CASSLDRDYGQYF.

This clonotype has ten or more counts. The chain couples TRBV24-1 to TRBJ2-7; D gene ambiguous. This CDR3 has 15 residues. The germline V gene encodes CDR1 KGHDR and CDR2 SFDVKD. Trimming stripped 3 bases from V and 0 bases from J, with 11 bases between. The CDR3 loop reads CATSDLDRSSYEQYF. The CDR3 DNA sequence: TGTGCCACCAGTGATCTCGACCGCAGCTCCTACGAGCAGTACTTC.

This clonotype was recorded many times. CDR3 sequence reads: CASRPTGANHEQYF. CDR3 DNA sequence: TGTGCCAGCCGACCGACAGGAGCTAACCACGAGCAGTACTTC. J is TRBJ2-7 and V is TRBV19; perhaps TRBD1 as D (6 bases). Germline CDR1 reads LNHDA; CDR2 reads SQIVND (reference sequence). V was shortened by 9 bases and J by 5 bases, with 20 bases between the two germline ends. The CDR3 spans 14 residues.

This clonotype was counted at least ten times. The chain is built from TRBV7-3 and TRBJ2-2, with 8 bases identical to TRBD1. Unmatched junction bases numbered 8, after V lost 2 bases and J lost 6 bases. This CDR3 is built from 16 residues. Germline V lookup: CDR1 SGHTA, CDR2 FQGTGA. Written as DNA, the CDR3 is TGTGCCAGCAGCTTAGGATGGACAGGGCTATCCGGGGAGCTGTTTTTT. It encodes CASSLGWTGLSGELFF.

This CDR3 is CASSLRLGSNTEAFF. DNA for the CDR3: TGCGCCAGCAGCTTGAGGTTGGGGTCCAACACTGAAGCTTTCTTT. The V gene is TRBV5-1, the J gene TRBJ1-1, with no clear D. The CDR3 spans 15 residues. The ends were cut back, 1 base at V and 2 bases at J, with 12 bases in the middle. The germline V gene encodes CDR1 SGHRS and CDR2 YFSETQ. Combining the CDR3 with reference TRBV5-1 and TRBJ1-1 gives the whole variable domain KAGVTQTPRYLIKTRGQQVTLSCSPISGHRSVSWYQQTPGQGLQFLFEYFSETQRNKGNFPGRFSGRQFSNSRSEMNVSTLELGDSALYLCASSLRLGSNTEAFFGQGTRLTVV.

This clonotype has ten or more counts. The gene calls are TRBV6-1 and TRBJ1-5, with a tentative D call TRBD1 (5 bases). The CDR3 extends over 13 amino acids. CDR1 is MNHNS, CDR2 SASEGT, per germline. V was shortened by 8 bases and J by 3 bases, with 11 bases between the two germline ends. The CDR3 DNA reads TGTGCCAGCGGGGGAAGCATCAATCAGCCCCAGCATTTT. Residues: CASGGSINQPQHF.

This clonotype was detected only a few times. J is TRBJ1-2 and V is TRBV3-1; D not certain. Germline V lookup: CDR1 LGHDT, CDR2 YNNKEL (reference sequence). The CDR3 contains 15 residues. Trimming stripped 1 base from V and 2 bases from J, with 11 bases between. The CDR3 loop is CASSQGAQSNYGYTF. For the CDR3, the DNA is TGTGCCAGCAGCCAAGGTGCCCAATCCAACTATGGCTACACCTTC.

The count of this clonotype is one. A read error is possible here, since a much larger clone lies one base away. The chain recombines TRBV6-5 with TRBJ1-6; tentative D call: TRBD1 (5 bases). Germline CDR1 reads MNHEY; CDR2 reads SVGAGI. This CDR3 has 16 residues. V was clipped by 2 bases and J by 7 bases, with 15 bases between them. CDR3: CASSYVTGAGNSPLHF. For the CDR3, the DNA is TGTGCCAGCAGTTACGTAACCGGGGCAGGAAATTCACCCCTCCACTTT.

The table lists this clonotype with a few counts. The chain carries TRBV12-3 or TRBV12-4 and TRBJ2-3; 14 bases fit TRBD2. The CDR3 is 16 amino acids. The V segment lost 8 bases and the J segment 1 base; nucleotides outside the gene matches: 5. CDR3 nucleotides: TGTGCCAGCCGTGGACTAGCGGGGGGCGGCACAGATACGCAGTATTTT. It is translated as CASRGLAGGGTDTQYF.

This clonotype was detected many times. The V and J genes are TRBV19 and TRBJ1-1; TRBD1 is a possible D gene (5 bases). V lost 0 bases and J 5 bases, leaving 25 bases between the germline ends. The V gene's germline CDR1 is LNHDA and CDR2 SQIVND (reference sequence). The CDR3 extends over 19 amino acids. CDR3 residues: CASSIDLVGGVGFRTEAFF. The CDR3 DNA sequence: TGTGCCAGTAGTATAGATCTGGTGGGAGGGGTCGGGTTCAGGACTGAAGCTTTCTTT.

This clonotype was detected a few times. CDR3 sequence reads: CASSPSGSRNQPQHF. In DNA form, the CDR3 reads TGTGCCAGCAGCCCCAGTGGCAGCCGCAATCAGCCCCAGCATTTT. The chain is built from TRBV14 and TRBJ1-5, with no clear D. V was cut by 4 bases and J by 2 bases, with 12 bases left in between. CDR1 and CDR2 from the germline V gene are SGHDN and FVKESK. The CDR3 spans 15 residues. Complete variable domain (other parts from reference TRBV14 and TRBJ1-5): EAGVTQFPSHSVIEKGQTVTLRCDPISGHDNLYWYRRVMGKEIKFLLHFVKESKQDESGMPNNRFLAERTGGTYSTLKVQPAELEDSGVYFCASSPSGSRNQPQHFGDGTRLSIL.

The J gene is TRBJ2-7, the V gene TRBV6-5; 11 bases align to TRBD2. Germline trimming cut 8 bases from V and 7 bases from J; bases unmatched to any gene: 13. CDR1 is MNHEY and CDR2 is SVGAGI in the germline V gene. The CDR3 totals 15 residues. CDR3 sequence: CASGTSGGEVGEQYF. DNA for the CDR3: TGTGCCAGCGGTACTAGCGGGGGCGAGGTGGGGGAGCAGTACTTC.

This clonotype was counted many times. The chain employs TRBV5-1 and TRBJ2-7; D call uncertain. CDR1 SGHRS and CDR2 YFSETQ come from the germline V gene. The CDR3 sequence is 12 residues long. V gave up 0 bases and J gave up 7 bases, with 8 bases separating them. DNA for the CDR3: TGCGCCAGCAGCTTGGATTGGAAGGAGCAGTACTTC. This gives the protein CASSLDWKEQYF.

In its sample, this clonotype was seen many times. J is TRBJ1-2 and V is TRBV24-1; no clear D. The germline gives CDR1 KGHDR, CDR2 SFDVKD. The length of the CDR3 is 13 residues. The V and J ends lost 4 bases and 4 bases respectively, with 9 bases between them. CDR3 nucleotide sequence: TGTGCCACCAGTGACCAACGGGGCTATGGCTACACCTTC. This encodes CATSDQRGYGYTF.

This clonotype has ten or more counts. The chain combines TRBV5-8 with TRBJ1-1, with D hard to call. The V end was cut by 3 bases, the J end by 0 bases, with 12 bases between. Germline values: CDR1 SGHTS, CDR2 YDEGEE. This CDR3 spans 15 amino acids. DNA of the CDR3: TGTGCCAGCAGCTCCCGGGAGGTGATGAACACTGAAGCTTTCTTT. As protein: CASSSREVMNTEAFF.

The sample holds many counts of this clonotype. The chain employs TRBV7-2 and TRBJ1-3; the D gene is possibly TRBD1 (6 bases). Germline lookup yields CDR1 SGHTA and CDR2 FQGNSA. The CDR3 is 16 amino acids. V gave up 2 bases and J gave up 2 bases, with 13 bases separating them. As DNA, the CDR3 is TGTGCCAGCAGCTTATCGGGGGCCCTCACTGGAAACACCATATATTTT. Its protein product is CASSLSGALTGNTIYF.